These T cell receptor beta chains were read from a single sample in a study of CD8+ T cells in alopecia areata. Data came from immunoSEQ multiplex PCR; TCRdb stores just in-frame clones and leaves some out. This sample has approximately 89,000 clones, with less than 50% found just once. Sequenced material: CD4+ T cells sorted from blood. These receptors originate from a human donor with alopecia areata. CDR3s include the opening cysteine and the closing phenylalanine or tryptophan. A clone size is listed for some rows: how often the clone was seen (once, few, many), or a class if it is expanded.

.,TRBV5-1,CASSPLQGGNTEAFF
.,TRBV29-1,CSGGTPDGGHEQFF
.,TRBV5-1,CASSLESNSNQPQHF
few,TRBV2,CASSVSRREQFF
few,TRBV23-1,CASSQFRVEEKLFF
.,TRBV5-1,CASSLPYSLSGIYNEQFF
many,TRBV28,CASSLGGRETQYF
.,TRBV30,CAWSRGLDDTEAFF
.,TRBV25-1,CASSEQGDNEKLFF
.,TRBV9,CASSPQDRAYEQYF
few,TRBV2,CATLGRASNEQFF
.,TRBV30,CAWRGTGWYEQYF
.,TRBV14,CASSQGGTPGAQYF
.,TRBV2,CASNQNRGPLYEQYF
few,TRBV27,CASMLLAGEENEQFF
.,TRBV11-3,CASSSGQAFTDTQYF
few,TRBV29-1,CSVHSSGNTIYF
.,TRBV29-1,CSVAGRVSYNEQFF
.,TRBV5-1,CASRPGTSGSYNEQFF
.,TRBV30,CAWKGEKLFF